These T cell receptor beta chains were read from a single sample in a study of yellow fever vaccine responses in identical twins. From the RT-PCR reads, TCRdb called clonotypes with MiXCR, one entry per CDR3 protein. The sample includes 4,500 to 7,000 distinct CDR3 sequences, 60% to 80% of them seen just once. Sequences were derived from T cells from blood (PBMCs), unsorted or a sorted subset (not recorded which), sampled before or after yellow fever vaccination (not recorded which). Receptors were obtained from a woman aged 18-30 years who received the yellow fever vaccine. Both conserved end residues are part of each CDR3. D genes are given only for firm matches. Size values are once, few and many counts, or a class for expanded clones, and some rows have none.

V gene,D gene,CDR3 length,clone size,J gene,CDR3 protein,CDR3 DNA
TRBV12-3/TRBV12-4,-,15,-,TRBJ1-6,CASSFLGSYNSPLHF,TGTGCCAGCAGTTTCTTGGGGAGCTATAATTCACCCCTCCACTTT
TRBV11-2,-,11,-,TRBJ2-7,CASSFTYEQYF,TGTGCCAGCAGCTTTACCTACGAGCAGTACTTC
TRBV5-1,-,14,-,TRBJ2-7,CASSLTGFTYEQYF,TGCGCCAGCAGCTTGACAGGGTTCACCTACGAGCAGTACTTC
TRBV2,TRBD1,16,few,TRBJ2-1,CASRGDRGRSYNEQFF,TGTGCCAGCAGGGGGGACAGGGGCCGTTCCTACAATGAGCAGTTCTTC
TRBV6-2/TRBV6-3,TRBD1,14,once,TRBJ1-5,CASSYQGGHQPQHF,TGTGCCAGCAGTTACCAGGGGGGGCATCAGCCCCAGCATTTT
TRBV20-1,TRBD2,15,-,TRBJ2-1,CSASPLADAYNEQFF,TGCAGTGCTAGCCCACTAGCGGACGCATACAATGAGCAGTTCTTC
TRBV11-3,-,18,once,TRBJ1-2,CASSYHTVTAQRNYGYTF,TGTGCCAGCAGCTACCATACAGTGACAGCGCAGAGAAACTATGGCTACACCTTC
TRBV29-1,-,13,-,TRBJ2-5,CSVEGLSQETQYF,TGCAGCGTTGAAGGCCTAAGCCAAGAGACCCAGTACTTC
TRBV2,-,10,-,TRBJ2-3,CASSGQTQYF,TGTGCCAGCAGTGGCCAGACGCAGTATTTT
TRBV7-6,-,12,-,TRBJ2-3,CASSLVADTQYF,TGTGCCAGCAGCTTAGTGGCAGATACGCAGTATTTT
TRBV7-6,TRBD1,14,once,TRBJ2-5,CASSSQTGKETQYF,TGTGCCAGCAGTTCCCAGACAGGGAAAGAGACCCAGTACTTC
TRBV29-1,-,14,-,TRBJ2-4,CSVEAPAAKNIQYF,TGCAGCGTTGAAGCCCCGGCGGCCAAAAACATTCAGTACTTC
TRBV28,-,16,-,TRBJ2-3,CASHVGGDMYTDTQYF,TGTGCCAGCCATGTGGGAGGGGACATGTACACAGATACGCAGTATTTT
TRBV11-2,-,15,-,TRBJ1-5,CASSSALHANQPQHF,TGTGCCAGCAGCTCGGCATTACACGCCAATCAGCCCCAGCATTTT
TRBV29-1,TRBD1,14,-,TRBJ2-6,CSVGTGAGANVLTF,TGCAGCGTGGGGACAGGAGCCGGGGCCAACGTCCTGACTTTC
TRBV20-1,TRBD1,14,few,TRBJ2-5,CSARWTGGLETQYF,TGCAGTGCTAGATGGACAGGGGGCTTAGAGACCCAGTACTTC
TRBV29-1,TRBD2,18,-,TRBJ2-1,CSVEDWTSGTISYNEQFF,TGCAGCGTTGAAGATTGGACTAGCGGTACGATCTCCTACAATGAGCAGTTCTTC
TRBV11-1,-,14,-,TRBJ1-1,CASSTQGGGPEAFF,TGTGCCAGCAGCACCCAAGGGGGGGGGCCTGAAGCTTTCTTT
TRBV2,-,15,-,TRBJ1-5,CASSLGPGGNQPQHF,TGTGCCAGCAGTCTCGGGCCTGGGGGCAATCAGCCCCAGCATTTT
TRBV7-6,-,15,-,TRBJ1-3,CASGQVGPAGNTIYF,TGTGCCAGCGGGCAGGTTGGGCCAGCTGGAAACACCATATATTTT
TRBV4-1,-,14,once,TRBJ1-5,CASSQVSSNQPQHF,TGCGCCAGCAGCCAAGTGTCGAGCAATCAGCCCCAGCATTTT
TRBV2,TRBD2,16,-,TRBJ2-1,CASSARGLAGMREQFF,TGTGCCAGCAGTGCCCGCGGCCTAGCGGGGATGCGTGAGCAGTTCTTC
TRBV27,-,14,-,TRBJ2-1,CASSLQGTYNEQFF,TGTGCCAGCAGTCTCCAGGGTACCTACAATGAGCAGTTCTTC
TRBV20-1,-,16,-,TRBJ2-3,CSARDGRGYPADTQYF,TGCAGTGCTAGAGATGGACGGGGGTATCCCGCAGATACGCAGTATTTT
TRBV2,-,14,-,TRBJ2-3,CASRIVGSFNTQYF,TGTGCCAGCAGGATCGTCGGGTCCTTCAATACGCAGTATTTT
TRBV29-1,-,13,-,TRBJ1-1,CSVGEGLNTEAFF,TGCAGCGTTGGGGAGGGCTTGAACACTGAAGCTTTCTTT
TRBV5-1,TRBD2,15,-,TRBJ2-5,CASSLKPGLTETQYF,TGCGCCAGCAGCTTGAAGCCGGGACTAACGGAGACCCAGTACTTC
TRBV10-1,TRBD2,14,-,TRBJ2-2,CASSLAGGTGELFF,TGCGCCAGCAGTCTAGCGGGAGGAACCGGGGAGCTGTTTTTT
TRBV29-1,-,13,-,TRBJ1-5,CSVGGDSNQPQHF,TGCAGCGTTGGGGGGGATAGCAATCAGCCCCAGCATTTT
TRBV29-1,-,12,-,TRBJ2-7,CSVDGGTDEQYF,TGCAGCGTTGATGGGGGAACCGACGAGCAGTACTTC
TRBV4-3,-,13,-,TRBJ2-7,CASSASQGPEQYF,TGCGCCAGCAGCGCATCACAGGGTCCGGAGCAGTACTTC
TRBV19,-,12,-,TRBJ1-2,CASSLQGTGYTF,TGTGCCAGTAGTTTGCAAGGGACGGGCTACACCTTC
TRBV11-2,-,12,-,TRBJ2-1,CASSFGGNERFF,TGTGCCAGCAGCTTCGGGGGCAATGAGCGGTTCTTC
TRBV18,TRBD1,15,once,TRBJ2-7,CASSGGTGDFYEQYF,TGTGCCAGCTCCGGGGGGACAGGGGATTTCTACGAGCAGTACTTC
TRBV14,TRBD1,15,-,TRBJ2-3,CASSQEGQVVDTQYF,TGTGCCAGCAGCCAAGAGGGACAGGTAGTAGATACGCAGTATTTT
TRBV20-1,TRBD2,16,few,TRBJ2-7,CSARDSGLADYYEQYF,TGCAGTGCTAGAGATTCGGGACTAGCGGACTATTACGAGCAGTACTTC
TRBV30,TRBD2,13,-,TRBJ2-1,CACGTSGSNEQFF,TGTGCCTGCGGGACTAGCGGGTCGAATGAGCAGTTCTTC
TRBV5-6,-,14,-,TRBJ2-2,CASSLPGLGGELFF,TGTGCCAGCAGCTTGCCGGGACTCGGCGGGGAGCTGTTTTTT
TRBV10-1,-,14,-,TRBJ2-1,CASSDRGSYNEQFF,TGCGCCAGCAGTGATCGCGGATCCTACAATGAGCAGTTCTTC
TRBV20-1,TRBD2,15,once,TRBJ2-1,CSARGWAGVYNEQFF,TGCAGTGCTAGAGGATGGGCGGGAGTCTACAATGAGCAGTTCTTC
TRBV29-1,-,15,-,TRBJ2-5,CSVEDPWGDQETQYF,TGCAGCGTTGAAGATCCGTGGGGGGACCAAGAGACCCAGTACTTC
TRBV23-1,TRBD1,15,-,TRBJ2-5,CASGGQGAPQETQYF,TGCGCCAGCGGGGGACAGGGGGCGCCCCAAGAGACCCAGTACTTC
TRBV4-1,TRBD1,13,-,TRBJ2-1,CASSQNRGMEQFF,TGCGCCAGCAGCCAAAACAGGGGTATGGAGCAGTTCTTC
TRBV4-3,-,16,-,TRBJ2-7,CASSLDVGRATYEQYF,TGCGCCAGCAGCCTTGACGTCGGCAGGGCCACCTACGAGCAGTACTTC
TRBV14,-,16,few,TRBJ2-3,CASSPDVAGLTDTQYF,TGTGCCAGCAGCCCAGACGTCGCAGGGTTAACAGATACGCAGTATTTT
TRBV7-9,TRBD2,16,once,TRBJ2-3,CASSARGTSGTDTQYF,TGTGCCAGCAGCGCTCGCGGGACTAGCGGAACAGATACGCAGTATTTT